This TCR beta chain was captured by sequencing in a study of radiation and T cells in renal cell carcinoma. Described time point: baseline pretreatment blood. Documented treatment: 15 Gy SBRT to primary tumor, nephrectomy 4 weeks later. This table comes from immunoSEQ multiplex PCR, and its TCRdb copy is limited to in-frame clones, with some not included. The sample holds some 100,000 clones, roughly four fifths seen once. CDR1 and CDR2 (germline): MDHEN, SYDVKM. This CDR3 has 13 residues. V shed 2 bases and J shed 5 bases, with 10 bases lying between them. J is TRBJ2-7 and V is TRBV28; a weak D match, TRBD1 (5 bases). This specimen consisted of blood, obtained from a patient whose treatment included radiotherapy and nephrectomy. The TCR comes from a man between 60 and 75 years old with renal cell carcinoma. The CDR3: CASSLAGPHEQYF. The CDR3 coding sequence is TGTGCCAGCAGTTTAGCAGGGCCCCACGAGCAGTACTTC.